A single sample is the source of the 17 T cell receptor beta chains below, sequenced in a study of blood T cell repertoires in COVID-19. Assay used: immunoSEQ multiplex PCR; TCRdb lists only in-frame clones, some missing. The sample comprises over 110,000 clones, 75% to 90% of which are singletons, and approximately 3.4% rests with the top ten. Sequencing was done on a sample of peripheral blood. The receptors here all came from a man aged 65-85 years who had recovered from COVID-19.

J is TRBJ2-5 and V is TRBV18; the D is unclear. Between the trimmed V and J ends, which lost 3 bases and 5 bases, there was a span of 13 bases. This CDR3 is 14 amino acids long. Looked up from germline, CDR1 is KGHSH and CDR2 is LQKENI. The CDR3 sequence is CASSPTQALETQYF. CDR3 coding DNA: TGTGCCAGCTCACCCACCCAGGCTCTGGAGACCCAGTACTTC.

The chain employs TRBV7-2 and TRBJ2-6, with 9 nucleotides matching TRBD1. The CDR3 length is 17 residues. Trimming at V came to 4 bases and at J to 3 bases, leaving 7 bases not matched to a gene. Germline lookup yields CDR1 SGHTA and CDR2 FQGNSA. The CDR3 here is CASSSYGQGLGANVLTF. The CDR3 DNA is TGTGCCAGCAGCTCCTATGGACAGGGGCTTGGGGCCAACGTCCTGACTTTC.

This clone was seen just once. The rearrangement uses TRBV11-2 and TRBJ2-1; perhaps TRBD2 as D (5 bases). Per the germline V gene, CDR1 is SGHAT and CDR2 is FQNNGV. The CDR3 runs to 17 residues. Deletions cut 4 bases from V and 5 bases from J, with 21 bases between. The CDR3 sequence: CASSYGLIPDLDNEQFF. Written as DNA, the CDR3 is TGTGCCAGCAGCTACGGACTTATCCCCGATCTAGACAATGAGCAGTTCTTC.

J is TRBJ2-1 and V is TRBV10-2; TRBD2 aligns across 11 bases. The CDR3 is 13 amino acids. V dropped 8 bases and J dropped 9; count of bases not matched to a gene: 6. Germline CDR1 is WSHSY and CDR2 is SAAADI. The CDR3 here is CASGRGTSGEQFF. The CDR3 nucleotides are TGCGCCAGCGGCCGCGGGACTAGCGGTGAGCAGTTCTTC.

This chain joins TRBV11-2 and TRBJ2-7; no clear D gene. Trimming stripped 4 bases from V and 4 bases from J, with 11 bases between. The CDR3 is made up of 13 amino acids. Germline loops: CDR1 SGHAT, CDR2 FQNNGV. The CDR3 reads CASSSQPEYEQYF. The DNA of the CDR3 is TGTGCCAGCAGCTCCCAACCAGAATACGAGCAGTACTTC.

The chain has TRBV7-6 and TRBJ1-4, with TRBD1 matching over 11 bases. Germline CDR1 and CDR2: SGHVS and FNYEAQ. J gave up 13 bases and V 1 base, and 11 bases lay outside the gene matches. The CDR3 extends over 16 amino acids. The chain's CDR3 is CASSLDRDRGSTVLFF. The CDR3 DNA reads as TGTGCCAGCAGCTTAGACCGGGACAGGGGGTCCACCGTACTGTTTTTT. The full variable domain, rest sourced from reference TRBV7-6 and TRBJ1-4, is GAGVSQSPRYKVTKRGQDVALRCDPISGHVSLYWYRQALGQGPEFLTYFNYEAQQDKSGLPNDRFSAERPEGSISTLTIQRTEQRDSAMYRCASSLDRDRGSTVLFFGSGTQLSVL.

The rearrangement links TRBV5-4 to TRBJ1-2; 7 bases are a match to TRBD1. The V and J ends lost 7 bases and 0 bases, in that order; junction bases with no gene match: 12. Germline-derived CDR1 and CDR2 are SGHNT and YYREEE (reference sequence). CDR3 length: 16 amino acids. CDR3 region: CASATTGATSNYGYTF. DNA for the CDR3: TGTGCCAGCGCCACAACAGGGGCCACTTCTAACTATGGCTACACCTTC. Full variable domain (outside the CDR3, taken from reference TRBV5-4 and TRBJ1-2): ETGVTQSPTHLIKTRGQQVTLRCSSQSGHNTVSWYQQALGQGPQFIFQYYREEENGRGNFPPRFSGLQFPNYSSELNVNALELDDSALYLCASATTGATSNYGYTFGSGTRLTVV.

The rearrangement links TRBV18 to TRBJ2-7, with TRBD2 matching over 10 bases. The V gene end was trimmed by 3 bases and the J gene end by 2 bases; junction bases not matched to a gene: 7. CDR3 length equals 16 residues. Per the germline V gene, CDR1 is KGHSH and CDR2 is LQKENI. The CDR3 sequence: CASSPVGTSVAYEQYF. DNA of the CDR3: TGTGCCAGCTCACCGGTTGGGACTAGCGTGGCCTACGAGCAGTACTTC.

The V call is TRBV7-2, the J call TRBJ2-5, with a weak D call TRBD2 (6 bases). The germline CDR1 and CDR2 sequences are SGHTA and FQGNSA. Trimming took off 6 bases at V and 5 bases at J, with 13 bases between the two ends. The CDR3 spans 13 residues. The CDR3 region has the DNA TGTGCCAGCAGTTCTACTAGCAGGGAGACCCAGTACTTC. Translating gives CASSSTSRETQYF.

The V call is TRBV6-2 or TRBV6-3, the J call TRBJ2-7; no clear D gene. The CDR3 loop spans 11 amino acids. V shed 3 bases and J shed 6 bases, with 6 bases lying between them. CDR1 is MNHEY and CDR2 is SVGEGT in the germline V gene. In DNA form, the CDR3 reads TGTGCCAGCAGTTATTATTCCGAGCAGTACTTC. Translated, it gives CASSYYSEQYF.

The V gene is TRBV10-3, the J gene TRBJ1-3; TRBD1 is a possible D gene (6 bases). Trimming left V 6 bases short and J 1 base short, with 10 bases between. This CDR3 has 14 amino acids. CDR1 and CDR2 (germline): ENHRY, SYGVKD. The CDR3 sequence: CAISRQESGNTIYF. The CDR3 DNA is TGTGCCATCAGCCGACAGGAGTCTGGAAACACCATATATTTT.

This chain connects TRBV4-1 to TRBJ2-1; TRBD2 matches at 12 bases. Germline loops: CDR1 MGHRA, CDR2 YSYEKL. This CDR3 region has 15 residues. V lost 6 bases, J lost 5 bases, and 5 bases stayed unmatched. The CDR3 here is CASRDPSGRDNEQFF. The CDR3 nucleotides read TGCGCCAGCAGGGACCCTAGCGGGAGGGACAATGAGCAGTTCTTC.

The J gene is TRBJ2-1, the V gene TRBV7-2, with 9 bases lining up with TRBD1. J gave up 3 bases and V 7 bases, and 10 bases lay outside the gene matches. The CDR3 covers 16 residues. Per germline, CDR1 SGHTA and CDR2 FQGNSA. CDR3 sequence: CASTLLGQGLYNEQFF. The CDR3 coding sequence is TGTGCCAGCACCCTGTTGGGACAGGGCCTCTACAATGAGCAGTTCTTC.

The rearrangement uses TRBV6-1 and TRBJ2-7, with TRBD2 as a possible D gene (6 bases). There are 15 residues in the CDR3. With 3 bases removed from V and 2 bases from J, the gap between germline ends came to 14 bases. Germline CDR1 is MNHNS and CDR2 is SASEGT. CDR3 protein: CASSERGGGPYEQYF. CDR3 in DNA: TGTGCCAGCAGTGAGCGGGGCGGAGGCCCCTACGAGCAGTACTTC.

Written as DNA, the CDR3 is TGTGCCAGTAGAGATGGACTGTCTAGCACAGATACGCAGTATTTT. Translated: CASRDGLSSTDTQYF. The V call is TRBV19, the J call TRBJ2-3; D possibly corresponds to TRBD2 (5 bases). The CDR3 is 15 amino acids. The germline V gene has CDR1 LNHDA and CDR2 SQIVND (reference sequence). V was cut by 6 bases and J by 0 bases, with 13 bases left in between.

This chain uses TRBV7-2 with TRBJ1-2; a possible D gene is TRBD1 (6 bases). Germline CDR1 SGHTA, CDR2 FQGNSA. V lost 4 bases and J 3 bases, leaving 15 bases between the germline ends. The CDR3 spans 15 residues. CDR3 sequence (DNA): TGTGCCAGCAGCTGGCTCGGGGGGGCCGACTATGGCTACACCTTC. It is translated as CASSWLGGADYGYTF. Combining the CDR3 with reference TRBV7-2 and TRBJ1-2 gives the whole variable domain GAGVSQSPSNKVTEKGKDVELRCDPISGHTALYWYRQSLGQGLEFLIYFQGNSAPDKSGLPSDRFSAERTGGSVSTLTIQRTQQEDSAVYLCASSWLGGADYGYTFGSGTRLTVV.

In DNA form, the CDR3 reads TGTGCCAGCTCAGAGACAGGGGACAAATCCTACGAGCAGTACTTC. Translation gives CASSETGDKSYEQYF. The chain couples TRBV18 to TRBJ2-7; 8 nucleotides align to TRBD1. This CDR3 region has 15 residues. Germline CDR1 is KGHSH and CDR2 is LQKENI. V dropped 5 bases and J dropped 1; count of bases not matched to a gene: 7.